This TCR beta chain was documented in a study of blood T cell repertoires in COVID-19. About the research overall: There were acute and convalescent COVID-19 samples, and they came from the United States, Italy and Spain. PBMCs, B-cell-depleted T cells, or T cells provided the cDNA or gDNA that made up the material.

Patients from Seattle were sampled longitudinally, starting during active infection. Original processing notes: The authors estimated nucleated cell counts from reference gene primer amplification. TCRdb keeps only in-frame clones here, not all; method: immunoSEQ multiplex PCR. The DNA was the basis for D and trimming; V, J and clone size are from that table. The top ten clones hold about an eighth of a sample with tens of thousands of clones, approximately 84% of them seen once. The CDR3 spans 16 residues. Trimming removed 1 base from V and 0 bases from J, with 10 bases in between. Germline V gene data show CDR1 as MGHDK and CDR2 as SYGVNS.

The sample comprised peripheral blood. This TCR came from a middle-aged man with COVID-19, enrolled during active disease. The chain joins TRBV25-1 to TRBJ2-1; the D is unclear. CDR3 sequence reads: CASSESRLPSYNEQFF. CDR3 in DNA: TGTGCCAGCAGTGAATCGAGGTTACCCTCCTACAATGAGCAGTTCTTC.